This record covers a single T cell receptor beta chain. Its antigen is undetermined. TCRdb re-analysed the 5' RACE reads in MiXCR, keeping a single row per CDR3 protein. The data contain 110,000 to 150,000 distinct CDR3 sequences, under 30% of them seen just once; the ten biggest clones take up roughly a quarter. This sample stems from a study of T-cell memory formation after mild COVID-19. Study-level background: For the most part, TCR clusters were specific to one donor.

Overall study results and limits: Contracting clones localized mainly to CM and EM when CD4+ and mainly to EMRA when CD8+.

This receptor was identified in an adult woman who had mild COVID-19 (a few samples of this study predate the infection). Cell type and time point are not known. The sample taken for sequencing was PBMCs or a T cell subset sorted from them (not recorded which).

This chain's CDR3 is CATSSETGIDETQYF. The CDR3 coding sequence is TGTGCCACCAGCTCAGAGACAGGAATCGATGAGACCCAGTACTTC. This rearrangement joins TRBV15 to TRBJ2-5; D possibly corresponds to TRBD1 (6 bases). Germline CDR1 and CDR2: LNHNV and YYDKDF (reference sequence). Trimming pared 5 bases from V and 5 bases from J, leaving 18 bases between. This CDR3 has 15 amino acids.